The subject of this entry is one TCR beta chain. The antigen remains undetermined. Deep level was the assay's run setting. In the original analysis: Junction-only sequences without quality scores came from ImmunoSEQ, so filtering differed. Method: immunoSEQ multiplex PCR; TCRdb's copy keeps in-frame clones and lacks some. V and J calls plus clone size are reproduced from that table; the DNA served to infer D and trimming. The table lists some 580,000 clones, around 97% of them singletons. Germline V gives CDR1 SGHAT, CDR2 FQNNGV. The CDR3 spans 13 residues. Unmatched junction bases numbered 13, after V lost 4 bases and J lost 14 bases. These data come from a study of shared clonotypes between healthy human individuals. Study conclusions and caveats: On the whole, naive subsets had larger estimated richness than memory subsets had.

The sequence derives from a woman aged 30 to 39 in good health. The sample taken for sequencing was naive CD4+ T cells sorted from blood. The subset: CD45RA+ positively selected. The chain joins TRBV11-2 to TRBJ2-5, with TRBD1 identical over 7 bases. In DNA form, the CDR3 reads TGTGCCAGCAGCTCTACCCAAGACAGGGCGACATACTTC. It codes for CASSSTQDRATYF.